In this sample, the clone carrying this T cell receptor beta chain turned up a few times. Its antigen is still unknown. MiXCR, run by TCRdb on the RACE reads, gives a single entry per CDR3 protein. The sample yields under 300,000 distinct CDR3 sequences, almost 8% seen once. This sample is part of a study of human T cells and chemical hapten exposure. Study-wide background: Sensitization involved placing 2% DPC onto a 2 cm by 2 cm region of upper inner arm skin. Patients were mainly female, each with alopecia areata, totalis or universalis. Diphenylcyclopropenone doses were given weekly to the scalps of patients across the approximately 24-week study. General study results and limits: Relative to control repertoires, expanded TCRs gave rise to significantly more large CDR3 similarity clusters.

The CDR3 spans 16 residues. The germline V gene encodes CDR1 SGHRS and CDR2 YFSETQ. With 4 bases clipped from V and 1 base from J, the junction kept 5 bases outside the gene matches. Time point in this sample: pre-sensitization, week 0. The treatment denotes: therapeutic diphenylcyclopropenone sensitization with weekly scalp DPC. The TCR comes from a man between 18 and 35 years old with alopecia areata. Some clones in this sample may be carry-over from other donors' samples. The source material was whole blood, sampled in connection with sensitization to the hapten diphenylcyclopropenone (DPC). The rearrangement joins TRBV5-1 to TRBJ1-5; 10 positions match TRBD1. CDR3 residues: CASSIGTGASNQPQHF. In DNA form, the CDR3 reads TGCGCCAGCAGCATAGGGACAGGGGCAAGCAATCAGCCCCAGCATTTT.